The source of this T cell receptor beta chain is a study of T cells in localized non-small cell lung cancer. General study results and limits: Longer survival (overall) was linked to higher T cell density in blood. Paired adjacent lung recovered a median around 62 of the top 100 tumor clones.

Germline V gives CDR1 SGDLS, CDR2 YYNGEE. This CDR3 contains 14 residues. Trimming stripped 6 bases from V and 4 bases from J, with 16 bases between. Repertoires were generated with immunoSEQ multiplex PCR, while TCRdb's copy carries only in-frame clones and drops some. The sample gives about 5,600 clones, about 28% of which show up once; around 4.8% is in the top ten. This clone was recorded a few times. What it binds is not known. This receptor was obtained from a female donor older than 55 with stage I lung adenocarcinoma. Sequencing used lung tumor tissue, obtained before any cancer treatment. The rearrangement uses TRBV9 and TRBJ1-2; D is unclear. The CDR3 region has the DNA TGTGCCAGCACCGAGCGGTCTTTCTTCTATGGCTACACCTTC. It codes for CASTERSFFYGYTF.